The 21 T cell receptor beta chains reported below all come from one sample, sequenced in a study of Tregs in tolerant kidney transplant recipients (dated by TCRdb to about 2019). The library came from the immunoSEQ multiplex PCR assay. This is the immuneACCESS table as TCRdb keeps it, with only in-frame sequences that have V and J called. A part of the clones is gone; compared with another copy, unresolved V genes explain less than half, and the rest is unexplained. The sample profile shows tens of thousands of clones; over 85% of them were found once. Of the sample, 1.6% is held by the ten largest clones. The transplants used related donors along with nonmyeloablative bone marrow transplantation, and in the human trials mixed chimerism was transient. The input for sequencing was CD4+ T cells from blood (PBMCs), taken 12 months after the transplant. All receptors derive from a human patient who received a combined kidney and bone marrow transplant. Some T cells may be donor cells from the graft after a transplant.

J is TRBJ1-1 and V is TRBV27; TRBD1 is a possible D gene (5 bases). With 5 bases removed from V and 1 base from J, the gap between germline ends came to 11 bases. The CDR3 loop spans 14 amino acids. Germline V lookup: CDR1 MNHEY, CDR2 SMNVEV (reference sequence). The CDR3 DNA reads as TGTGCCAGCAGTACCCAGGGAGGGAACACTGAAGCTTTCTTT. This sequence encodes CASSTQGGNTEAFF.

The chain uses TRBV25-1 and TRBJ2-7, with TRBD1 matching over 10 bases. Looked up from germline, CDR1 is MGHDK and CDR2 is SYGVNS. The CDR3 consists of 15 residues. V shed 4 bases, J shed 6 bases, and the junction held 9 bases outside the gene matches. CDR3 in DNA: TGTGCCAGCAGTGCGCCAGGGACAGGGGCCACCGAGCAGTACTTC. Its translation is CASSAPGTGATEQYF.

The J gene is TRBJ2-5, the V gene TRBV2; TRBD1 aligns across 10 bases. CDR1 is SNHLY, CDR2 FYNNEI, per germline. After removal of 4 bases from V and 4 bases from J, the junction contained 12 bases not matched to a gene. This CDR3 has 17 amino acids. DNA of the CDR3: TGTGCCAGCAGTGGGGGTCTGGGGACAGGGGAGGGAGAGACCCAGTACTTC. This gives the protein CASSGGLGTGEGETQYF.

V usage is TRBV7-7 and J usage is TRBJ2-2, with a weak D call TRBD2 (6 bases). CDR1 and CDR2 from the germline V gene are SSHAT and FNYEAQ (reference sequence). Trimming cost V 5 bases and J 5 bases, with 18 bases left between them. The CDR3 contains 16 residues. CDR3 sequence: CASSGQPGGSTGELFF. DNA of the CDR3: TGTGCCAGCAGCGGGCAGCCCGGGGGATCGACCGGGGAGCTGTTTTTT.

The sample holds one count of this clone. V and J are TRBV19 and TRBJ2-3; 7 bases agree with TRBD2. This CDR3 is 15 amino acids long. V gave up 6 bases and J gave up 0 bases; unmatched junction bases: 6. Germline assignment: CDR1 LNHDA and CDR2 SQIVND (reference sequence). The CDR3 here is CASSQSGTSTDTQYF. CDR3 sequence (DNA): TGTGCCAGTAGCCAGAGCGGGACTAGCACAGATACGCAGTATTTT. Full variable domain (missing parts from reference TRBV19 and TRBJ2-3): DGGITQSPKYLFRKEGQNVTLSCEQNLNHDAMYWYRQDPGQGLRLIYYSQIVNDFQKGDIAEGYSVSREKKESFPLTVTSAQKNPTAFYLCASSQSGTSTDTQYFGPGTRLTVL.

The rearrangement uses TRBV18 and TRBJ2-2; TRBD2 agrees at 12 bases. Germline assignment: CDR1 KGHSH and CDR2 LQKENI. CDR3 length: 19 residues. After removal of 0 bases from V and 5 bases from J, the junction contained 10 bases not matched to a gene. Written as DNA, the CDR3 is TGTGCCAGCTCACCACCGCTAGCGGGAGGGCCCGTACGGACCGGGGAGCTGTTTTTT. Residues: CASSPPLAGGPVRTGELFF.

The chain joins TRBV19 to TRBJ2-5, with no clear D. The J call may be faulty, since TRBJ2-7 better matches the DNA end. The CDR3 runs to 13 residues. Germline V gene sequence: CDR1 LNHDA, CDR2 SQIVND (reference sequence). CDR3 nucleotide sequence: TGTGCCAGCCGTATTGGGCCCCTCTACGAGCAGTACTTC. This gives the protein CASRIGPLYEQYF.

V usage is TRBV23-1 and J usage is TRBJ1-2; D unresolved. TRBV23-1 carries the ORF label, with uncertain function. The V gene lost 2 bases and the J gene lost 7 bases, with 20 bases spanning the gap. The CDR3 contains 16 residues. DNA for the CDR3: TGCGCCAGCAGTCAACTAGGGAAGCGAGGGATCTCTGGCTACACCTTC. Its translation is CASSQLGKRGISGYTF.

This chain connects TRBV5-1 to TRBJ1-1, with no clear D. This CDR3 region has 16 residues. The germline V gene has CDR1 SGHRS and CDR2 YFSETQ. Trimming shortened V by 0 bases and J by 5 bases, and 17 bases separated the two germline ends. Written as DNA, the CDR3 is TGCGCCAGCAGCTTGGCTGGCCTACCAAGCGGGACTGAAGCTTTCTTT. Protein: CASSLAGLPSGTEAFF. The full variable domain, with the rest looked up from reference TRBV5-1 and TRBJ1-1, is KAGVTQTPRYLIKTRGQQVTLSCSPISGHRSVSWYQQTPGQGLQFLFEYFSETQRNKGNFPGRFSGRQFSNSRSEMNVSTLELGDSALYLCASSLAGLPSGTEAFFGQGTRLTVV.

The chain combines TRBV30 with TRBJ2-1; D uncertain. This CDR3 has 12 residues. The ends were cut back, 5 bases at V and 7 bases at J, with 12 bases in the middle. Per the germline V gene, CDR1 is GTSNPN and CDR2 is SVGIG (reference sequence). The CDR3 nucleotides read TGTGCCTGGTCGGGTCTTCTTAATGAGCAGTTCTTC. Its protein product is CAWSGLLNEQFF. The complete variable domain, with remaining parts taken from reference TRBV30 and TRBJ2-1, reads SQTIHQWPATLVQPVGSPLSLECTVEGTSNPNLYWYRQAAGRGLQLLFYSVGIGQISSEVPQNLSASRPQDRQFILSSKKLLLSDSGFYLCAWSGLLNEQFFGPGTRLTVL.

The V and J genes are TRBV13 and TRBJ1-1; no firm D call. Trimming stripped 2 bases from V and 5 bases from J, with 12 bases between. Germline CDR1 is PRHDT and CDR2 is FYEKMQ (reference sequence). This CDR3 is 14 amino acids long. The CDR3 bases are TGTGCCAGCAGCTTATTCTCACCGGGGACTGAAGCTTTCTTT. Translating it yields CASSLFSPGTEAFF.

The chain employs TRBV6-6 and TRBJ2-1; D is uncertain. Trimming left V 4 bases short and J 5 bases short, with 12 bases between. The CDR3 covers 14 residues. Germline assignment: CDR1 MNHNY and CDR2 SVGAGI (reference sequence). The CDR3 sequence: CASSSHLVDNEQFF. Written as DNA, the CDR3 is TGTGCCAGCAGTTCCCATCTAGTGGACAATGAGCAGTTCTTC.

The rearrangement uses TRBV6-4 and TRBJ1-1; 7 nucleotides agree with TRBD1. V gave up 6 bases and J gave up 10 bases; unmatched junction bases: 11. Per the germline V gene, CDR1 is MRHNA and CDR2 is SNTAGT. The CDR3 runs 13 residues. This CDR3 is CASRAGTVKGAFF. The CDR3 nucleotides read TGTGCCAGCAGAGCCGGGACAGTCAAAGGAGCTTTCTTT.

V is TRBV5-6 and J is TRBJ1-1, with D possibly matching TRBD1 (6 bases). Germline CDR1 SGHDT, CDR2 YYEEEE. CDR3 length equals 13 residues. Trimming took 2 bases from V and 12 from J, leaving 17 bases between them. CDR3 loop: CASSLSSGGRTFF. In nucleotides, the CDR3 is TGTGCCAGCAGCTTATCCAGCGGGGGGCGGACTTTCTTT.

The rearrangement uses TRBV10-3 and TRBJ2-1, with D perhaps matching TRBD2 (5 bases). V was clipped by 3 bases and J by 3 bases, with 15 bases between them. This CDR3 region has 16 residues. Looked up from germline, CDR1 is ENHRY and CDR2 is SYGVKD. The CDR3 reads CAISDQDMRVYNEQFF. The CDR3 DNA reads TGTGCCATCAGTGATCAGGATATGAGGGTCTACAATGAGCAGTTCTTC.

The CDR3 sequence is CASSSYREHYGYTF. In DNA, the CDR3 is TGTGCCAGCAGTTCTTACAGGGAACACTATGGCTACACCTTC. This sequence joins TRBV6-5 and TRBJ1-2, with a possible D match to TRBD1 (6 bases). The V and J ends lost 4 bases and 3 bases respectively, with 12 bases between them. CDR1 MNHEY and CDR2 SVGAGI come from the germline V gene. The CDR3 is 14 amino acids.

The V and J genes are TRBV18 and TRBJ2-1, with TRBD2 matching 10 bases. This CDR3 has 19 amino acids. V lost 2 bases and J lost 1; bases outside the gene matches: 11. Germline CDR1 reads KGHSH; CDR2 reads LQKENI. This CDR3 reads CASSPAGRLAGASYNEQFF. CDR3 nucleotide sequence: TGTGCCAGCTCACCAGCGGGACGGCTAGCGGGAGCTTCCTACAATGAGCAGTTCTTC.

This clone was picked up one time. The chain joins TRBV6-6 to TRBJ2-5; D is perhaps TRBD2 (5 bases). The J call may be wrong; the DNA end is better matched by TRBJ2-7. This CDR3 has 15 residues. Germline V lookup: CDR1 MNHNY, CDR2 SVGAGI (reference sequence). The CDR3, as DNA: TGTGCCAGCAGTCCCAGTTCGAGGGCTAGGTACGAGCAGTACTTC. Translation: CASSPSSRARYEQYF.

The chain employs TRBV5-5 and TRBJ2-5; TRBD1 is a possible D gene (6 bases). V lost 4 bases and J lost 4, with 14 bases in between. The CDR3 has 14 residues. Looked up from germline, CDR1 is SGHKS and CDR2 is YYEKEE (reference sequence). DNA of the CDR3: TGTGCCAGCAGCCCCCGGGACACCAGAGAGACCCAGTACTTC. Translated: CASSPRDTRETQYF.

The chain has TRBV28 and TRBJ2-7; 8 nucleotides align to TRBD2. The CDR3 loop spans 15 amino acids. After removal of 8 bases from V and 7 bases from J, the junction contained 16 bases not matched to a gene. Germline V gene data show CDR1 as MDHEN and CDR2 as SYDVKM. The CDR3: CASGSFSGGLWEQYF. The CDR3 bases are TGTGCCAGCGGTTCTTTTTCGGGGGGGCTTTGGGAGCAGTACTTC.

The chain links TRBV27 to TRBJ1-5; D possibly corresponds to TRBD1 (5 bases). The CDR3 covers 14 residues. Germline values: CDR1 MNHEY, CDR2 SMNVEV (reference sequence). The V end lost 2 bases, the J end lost 3 bases, and 8 bases lay between the germline ends. CDR3 nucleotides: TGTGCCAGCAGTTTAGTGGGGCACAATCAGCCCCAGCATTTT. Protein product: CASSLVGHNQPQHF.